The clone carrying this T cell receptor beta chain was counted many times. The antigen is undetermined. This entry belongs to a study of T cells in Graves' hyperthyroidism and ophthalmopathy. The study, taken as a whole, reports: Most clonotypes that expanded in the thyroid above 0.001 also showed up in blood.

Exclusion of patients followed from uncontrolled infection, other autoimmune disease, pregnancy or lactation. Orbital computed tomography and thyroid ultrasound, together with serum TRAb and thyroxine and clinical symptoms, were used for diagnoses. Amplification of TCR beta CDR3 regions was performed using RNA transcripts as template. Researchers ran a first-round RT-PCR on the TCR CDR3 using the HTBI primer set. TCRdb used MiXCR to reprocess the multiplex PCR reads, holding one entry per CDR3 protein. The sample has hundreds of thousands of distinct CDR3 sequences; 15% to 20% are singletons. This receptor was obtained from a man in his forties or fifties with Graves' ophthalmopathy. The sample taken for sequencing was blood.

CDR3 bases: TGCGCCAGCAGCTTGGACGGGAGTGCAGATACGCAGTATTTT. Protein: CASSLDGSADTQYF. The chain couples TRBV5-1 to TRBJ2-3; a weak D match, TRBD2 (6 bases). The V end was cut by 0 bases, the J end by 4 bases, with 9 bases between. The CDR3 spans 14 residues. Germline lookup yields CDR1 SGHRS and CDR2 YFSETQ.